This entry lists 17 T cell receptor beta chains sequenced from one sample in a study of OX40 agonist ivuxolimab in advanced cancers. Produced via immunoSEQ multiplex PCR; TCRdb's table is partial and in-frame only. The sample contains roughly 53,000 clones, more than 80% of which appear only once. The material sequenced was CD4+ or CD8+ T cells sorted from blood, taken in a trial of the OX40 agonist ivuxolimab. The receptors here all came from an adult with an advanced solid tumor such as melanoma, head and neck, liver or kidney cancer.

V usage is TRBV6-6 and J usage is TRBJ1-1; D is unclear. Germline lookup yields CDR1 MNHNY and CDR2 SVGAGI (reference sequence). CDR3 length: 16 residues. Trimming stripped 3 bases from V and 3 bases from J, with 17 bases between. The CDR3: CASSYTPGLRDTEAFF. The CDR3 DNA reads TGTGCCAGCAGTTATACGCCCGGACTGAGGGACACTGAAGCTTTCTTT.

This chain uses TRBV6-6 with TRBJ1-2, with TRBD1 matching over 8 bases. Trimming cost V 2 bases and J 1 base; bases outside gene matches: 6. The CDR3 is 16 amino acids. Germline values: CDR1 MNHNY, CDR2 SVGAGI (reference sequence). The chain's CDR3 is CASSYPTGDLNYGYTF. The CDR3 DNA sequence: TGTGCCAGCAGTTACCCGACAGGGGACCTTAACTATGGCTACACCTTC.

V is TRBV7-8 and J is TRBJ1-1; D uncertain. This CDR3 spans 13 amino acids. Germline CDR1 reads SGHVS; CDR2 reads FQNEAQ. Between the trimmed V and J ends, which lost 2 bases and 4 bases, there was a span of 8 bases. CDR3 amino acids: CASSLPGFTEAFF. The CDR3 nucleotides read TGTGCCAGCAGCTTACCGGGGTTCACTGAAGCTTTCTTT. The whole variable domain, filled in from reference TRBV7-8 and TRBJ1-1, reads GAGVSQSPRYKVAKRGQDVALRCDPISGHVSLFWYQQALGQGPEFLTYFQNEAQLDKSGLPSDRFFAERPEGSVSTLKIQRTQQEDSAVYLCASSLPGFTEAFFGQGTRLTVV.

This clone has a single count. The chain is built from TRBV11-2 and TRBJ1-1; D unresolved. V lost 5 bases to trimming and J lost 4 bases, with 8 bases between them. This CDR3 is 12 amino acids long. Per the germline V gene, CDR1 is SGHAT and CDR2 is FQNNGV. The CDR3: CASSRDRTEAFF. In DNA, the CDR3 is TGTGCCAGCAGCCGTGACCGCACTGAAGCTTTCTTT.

V and J are TRBV18 and TRBJ2-1; a possible D gene is TRBD1 (5 bases). This CDR3 spans 14 amino acids. With 0 bases removed from V and 5 bases from J, the gap between germline ends came to 8 bases. From germline, CDR1 is KGHSH and CDR2 LQKENI. CDR3 sequence reads: CASSPPQGNNEQFF. The CDR3 DNA sequence: TGTGCCAGCTCACCACCCCAGGGTAACAATGAGCAGTTCTTC.

The J gene is TRBJ2-3, the V gene TRBV11-2; the D gene is possibly TRBD2 (6 bases). This CDR3 is built from 14 residues. Germline V CDR1 and CDR2: SGHAT, FQNNGV. Trimming took off 5 bases at V and 4 bases at J, with 13 bases between the two ends. CDR3 sequence: CASSASVAADTQYF. The CDR3 nucleotides read TGTGCCAGCAGCGCTAGCGTTGCAGCAGATACGCAGTATTTT.

This clone was detected only a few times. The CDR3 is CASSVKGNTEAFF. The CDR3 DNA is TGTGCCAGCAGTGTTAAGGGCAACACTGAAGCTTTCTTT. This rearrangement joins TRBV6-1 to TRBJ1-1; D call uncertain. V lost 4 bases, J lost 2 bases, and 8 bases lay in between. The CDR3 loop spans 13 amino acids. Germline-derived CDR1 and CDR2 are MNHNS and SASEGT.

This chain links TRBV14 with TRBJ2-7, with 8 bases aligning to TRBD1. This CDR3 has 15 amino acids. Germline V gene data show CDR1 as SGHDN and CDR2 as FVKESK. The V segment lost 7 bases and the J segment 6 bases; nucleotides outside the gene matches: 14. In DNA form, the CDR3 reads TGTGCCAGCACCCGGACGGCAGGACAGGGTTCCGAGCAGTACTTC. Amino acid sequence: CASTRTAGQGSEQYF.

The chain uses TRBV29-1 and TRBJ2-7, with 7 positions matching TRBD2. The V gene end was trimmed by 8 bases and the J gene end by 9 bases; junction bases not matched to a gene: 13. Germline values: CDR1 SQVTM, CDR2 ANQGSEA. The CDR3 sequence is 12 residues long. The CDR3 DNA sequence: TGCAGCCCTGAGGGCTCTTGGGGGGGGCAGTACTTC. Protein: CSPEGSWGGQYF.

The chain links TRBV5-5 to TRBJ1-5; possibly TRBD1 for D (5 bases). This CDR3 is 15 amino acids long. The germline V and J ends were trimmed by 1 base and 3 bases, with 11 bases remaining between them. CDR1 is SGHKS, CDR2 YYEKEE, per germline (reference sequence). The CDR3 region is CASSLQGTINQPQHF. The DNA of the CDR3 is TGTGCCAGCAGCTTGCAGGGTACAATCAATCAGCCCCAGCATTTT. The full variable domain, in which reference TRBV5-5 and TRBJ1-5 provide the parts outside the CDR3, is DAGVTQSPTHLIKTRGQQVTLRCSPISGHKSVSWYQQVLGQGPQFIFQYYEKEERGRGNFPDRFSARQFPNYSSELNVNALLLGDSALYLCASSLQGTINQPQHFGDGTRLSIL.

The V and J genes are TRBV6-5 and TRBJ2-7, with D possibly TRBD2 on 6 matching bases. The germline gives CDR1 MNHEY, CDR2 SVGAGI. The V end lost 0 bases, the J end lost 4 bases, and 13 bases lay between the germline ends. This CDR3 contains 15 residues. The CDR3 loop is CASSYSAGAGYEQYF. The DNA of the CDR3 is TGTGCCAGCAGTTACTCTGCGGGCGCGGGGTACGAGCAGTACTTC.

The chain is built from TRBV27 and TRBJ1-2; D might be TRBD1 (5 bases). CDR1 is MNHEY, CDR2 SMNVEV, per germline (reference sequence). Trimming cost V 2 bases and J 4 bases, with 8 bases left between them. The length of the CDR3 is 13 residues. CDR3 sequence reads: CASSLKGLYGYTF. The CDR3 DNA follows: TGTGCCAGCAGTTTAAAGGGGCTCTATGGCTACACCTTC.

Here the CDR3 DNA reads TGTGCCAGCAGCTTGGAACGGGACAATGAGCAGTTCTTC. The encoded protein is CASSLERDNEQFF. V and J are TRBV5-6 and TRBJ2-1; no clear D gene. Germline CDR1 reads SGHDT; CDR2 reads YYEEEE. CDR3 length equals 13 residues. V was clipped by 0 bases and J by 5 bases, with 6 bases between them. The full variable domain, rest sourced from reference TRBV5-6 and TRBJ2-1, is DAGVTQSPTHLIKTRGQQVTLRCSPKSGHDTVSWYQQALGQGPQFIFQYYEEEERQRGNFPDRFSGHQFPNYSSELNVNALLLGDSALYLCASSLERDNEQFFGPGTRLTVL.

The V call is TRBV6-5, the J call TRBJ2-7; D possibly corresponds to TRBD2 (6 bases). CDR3 length: 11 amino acids. In germline, CDR1 is MNHEY, CDR2 SVGAGI. Trimming took 11 bases from V and 3 from J, leaving 11 bases between them. The CDR3 loop reads CAGGVGYEQYF. The CDR3 DNA reads TGTGCCGGCGGGGTTGGCTACGAGCAGTACTTC.

The chain carries TRBV6-5 and TRBJ2-3; D is unclear. Germline CDR1 MNHEY, CDR2 SVGAGI. The CDR3 extends over 15 amino acids. V was cut by 2 bases and J by 1 base, with 10 bases left in between. CDR3 residues: CASSYGRYRTDTQYF. In DNA, the CDR3 is TGTGCCAGCAGTTACGGTCGCTACCGCACAGATACGCAGTATTTT.

The chain employs TRBV4-2 and TRBJ2-5; tentative D call: TRBD2 (5 bases). In germline, CDR1 is LGHNA, CDR2 YNFKEQ. V was clipped by 0 bases and J by 1 base, with 15 bases between them. The CDR3 is 17 amino acids. Written as DNA, the CDR3 is TGTGCCAGCAGCCAAGATCGAGGAGGAGGAGCCCAAGAGACCCAGTACTTC. Its translation is CASSQDRGGGAQETQYF.

The chain employs TRBV7-2 and TRBJ1-2; TRBD1 matches 8 bases. The CDR3 extends over 14 amino acids. From germline, CDR1 is SGHTA and CDR2 FQGNSA. The J segment lost 7 bases and the V segment lost 2 bases, leaving 6 bases of the junction unmatched. CDR3 amino acids: CASSLRQGASGYTF. DNA for the CDR3: TGTGCCAGCAGCTTAAGGCAGGGGGCAAGTGGCTACACCTTC.